This T cell receptor beta chain was sequenced for a study of blood T cell repertoires in COVID-19. Turning to the study itself: Samples representing acute and convalescent COVID-19 were sourced from the United States, Italy and Spain. T cells, B-cell-depleted T cells, or PBMCs supplied cDNA or gDNA.

The CDR3 runs 14 residues. Losses at the gene ends were 4 bases for V and 4 bases for J; bases not matched to a gene: 2. In germline, CDR1 is PRHDT, CDR2 FYEKMQ (reference sequence). Authors' methods: For nucleated cells, counts were estimated from reference gene primer amplification. The assay was immunoSEQ multiplex PCR, and TCRdb's table has in-frame clones only and misses some. That table gives V, J and clone size, and the DNA gave D and trimming. The profile shows around 700,000 clones, over 80% of them singletons. The sequence came from a woman between 18 and 30 years old with acute or convalescent COVID-19. The sequenced material came from peripheral blood. V usage is TRBV13 and J usage is TRBJ1-5; 9 bases map to TRBD1. CDR3 protein: CASSSGTGNQPQHF. CDR3 nucleotides: TGTGCCAGCAGCTCCGGGACAGGGAATCAGCCCCAGCATTTT.